Listed here is a single T cell receptor (beta chain). Its antigen has not been determined. No base qualities exist here, and no much larger clone lies one base off it. Library method: the immunoSEQ multiplex PCR assay. TCRdb stores this immuneACCESS table with in-frame sequences only. Part of the clones is absent; in the studies checked, under half of the shortfall reflects unresolved V genes, and no reason is known for the rest. Recorded for this sample are about 12,000 clones; almost 80% of them occurred a single time. Just over 14% of the sample comes from the top ten. The data were taken from a study of technical replicates of blood from several donors (dated by TCRdb to about 2017). This sequence originates from a human donor in good health. Sequenced: PBMCs.

The CDR3: CASSLREGETQYF. The sequence in DNA is TGTGCCAGCAGCCTCAGGGAGGGAGAGACCCAGTACTTC. The chain links TRBV7-3 with TRBJ2-5; 7 bases in between match TRBD2. CDR1 and CDR2, looked up from the germline V gene, are SGHTA and FQGTGA. Taken from cysteine to phenylalanine, the CDR3 has 13 residues. Of the read, only the CDR3 DNA is kept; its 39 bases are in frame from base 1. Trimming leaves V shorter by 5 bases and J shorter by 4 bases, with the junction holding 4 bases beyond the gene matches.